This paragraph covers one TCR beta chain sequence. This clonotype was picked up many times. Its binding antigen is unknown. Base qualities are not at hand, and no much larger clone is one base apart. This sample was taken from a study of Graves' ophthalmopathy and Graves' hyperthyroidism (dated by TCRdb to the late 2010s). Regarding the study in general: Peripheral blood was collected at initial diagnosis, before any treatment. To tell Graves' ophthalmopathy apart from Graves' hyperthyroidism, and to predict which patients would progress to ophthalmopathy, the study relied on TCR beta repertoire signatures. In total, 135 blood samples were TCR-sequenced: some 43 ophthalmopathy, under 80 hyperthyroidism and approximately 17 hyperthyroidism-to-ophthalmopathy patients. To explore V-J signatures distinguishing ophthalmopathy from hyperthyroidism, a discovery set of roughly 100 patients (roughly 45 ophthalmopathy, roughly 55 stable hyperthyroidism) was enrolled. An independent validation cohort was composed of 18 to 20 hyperthyroidism patients and 17 patients who later progressed from hyperthyroidism to ophthalmopathy. In roughly 6 hyperthyroidism patients, the T-cell repertoires found in thyroid tissue were compared with those found in blood. After sampling, hyperthyroidism patients received methimazole starting at 30 mg daily, and ophthalmopathy patients received high-dose intravenous methylprednisolone.

For repertoire sequencing, TCR beta CDR3 regions were amplified from RNA transcripts. The first round was an RT-PCR using HTBI primers with the Qiagen OneStep RT-PCR kit, and this first round was followed by a second-round multiplex PCR, then size selection and purification. The libraries underwent paired-end sequencing with 100 bp reads on an Illumina HiSeq2000. Per the authors' processing: SOAPnuke was used for read processing, and reads with adapters, uncalled bases, a mean Phred below 15, or no exact constant-primer or identifier match were discarded. COPE v1.2.5 was used to merge high-quality paired reads. Each unique nucleotide sequence was defined as a clonotype, and clonotypes were aligned to IMGT TRB V, D and J references with MiTCR v1.1. Only V-J combinations with frequency above 0.0001 were analysed, covering around 99% of repertoires. For each V-J combination, a TCR clonal expansion and chaos score was defined as F50 clonal expansion divided by the chaos observed in the TCRdist matrix. Welch's t-statistics and random forest were used to reduce the features to 10 to 15 V-J combinations, which were then used as input to a naive Bayes classifier. Thyroid-blood repertoire similarity was quantified with the Morisita-Horn index. Using fastp trimming at Q25 and MiXCR clonotype assembly, TCRdb reanalyzed the public sequencing data and kept in-frame beta chains. Rows merge per CDR3 protein into single entries with the most common DNA and genes. For this entry, the V and J calls and clone size follow TCRdb and not the study's own pipeline. This sample holds approximately 640,000 distinct CDR3 sequences; 35% to 45% were observed only once. 3% to 3.5% of the sample is held by the ten biggest clonotypes.

Patients with ophthalmopathy had moderately to severely active disease, with a Clinical Activity Score of 3 or more, a NOSPECS grade of 4 or more, and a disease duration of less than 3 months. Patients were excluded if they had other autoimmune diseases, uncontrolled infections, pregnancy or lactation. Diagnosis was based on clinical symptoms, serum thyroxine, TRAb, thyroid ultrasound and orbital computed tomography. Ficoll-Paque density gradient centrifugation was used to isolate PBMCs from about 10 ml of fresh peripheral blood. Total RNA was extracted using Trizol reagent, and RNA quality was checked on an Agilent 2100 Bioanalyzer. Overall study outcomes, separate from this receptor: No statistical method was used to set the sample size in advance, and the investigators knew which group each participant was assigned to. In cross-validation, the 13-signature model distinguished ophthalmopathy from stable hyperthyroidism with 85% to 90% sensitivity and around 81% specificity, and in the test set the corresponding values were roughly 80% and 76%. Among expanded thyroid clonotypes with frequency above 0.001, most also showed up in blood, which suggests that blood repertoires may reflect the thyroid immune response. In validation, the model predicted ophthalmopathy progression with about 71% sensitivity and approximately 78% specificity; around twelve predicted patients were CT-confirmed with GO in a median of 6.5 months.

V is pruned by 3 bases and J by 3 bases, leaving 4 bases of the junction without a gene match. The CDR3, cysteine through phenylalanine, is 16 amino acids long. Just the 48-base CDR3 DNA is kept, in frame starting at base 1. The receptor comes from an adult man with Graves' ophthalmopathy. Sequenced sample: peripheral blood. In this chain, TRBV12-3 or TRBV12-4 is recombined with TRBJ2-5; 13 of the junction bases match TRBD2. The nucleotides are TGTGCCAGCAGTTTGAGACTAGCGGGGGGTAAAGAGACCCAGTACTTC. This translates into CASSLRLAGGKETQYF.